This T cell receptor beta chain is from a study of blood T cells in healthy people across ages. This CDR3 region has 12 residues. V dropped 8 bases and J dropped 5 bases, with 13 bases sitting between them. For the second PCR, which ran for 7 to 11 cycles, a sample-barcoded 5' primer and a J-beta primer mix were used. TCRdb called the 5' RACE reads again in MiXCR, with one record for every CDR3 protein. The top ten hold 7.9% of the sample, which has more than 1,400,000 distinct CDR3 sequences, around 42% seen once. The sample, 9 to 10 milliliters of peripheral blood, was drawn from each donor. Isolation of PBMCs gave at least 7 million cells per sample.

V gene TRBV12-3 or TRBV12-4 combines with J gene TRBJ2-7, with D unresolved. The TCR sequence derives from a young woman in good health. The sequencing input was blood. CDR3 nucleotide sequence: TGTGCCAGCCCCTCTAAGGGAAACGAGCAGTACTTC. Translating it yields CASPSKGNEQYF.